Reported below is one T cell receptor beta chain. The data belong to a study of CXCR3-negative and CXCR3-positive naive CD8 T cells. Background on the study: TRB reads totalled about 150 million, about 1.5 +/- 0.3 million per library.

This CDR3 contains 12 residues. Germline loops: CDR1 SEHNR, CDR2 FQNEAQ (reference sequence). Preparation of TRB cDNA libraries relied on 5' RACE carrying UMI labels. From the 5' RACE reads, TCRdb lists one entry per CDR3 protein and no DNA. In all, the sample yields some 130,000 distinct CDR3 sequences. This chain links TRBV7-9 with TRBJ1-2; lacking DNA, the TRBD1 call made by TCRdb goes unchecked. The sequenced material came from naive CXCR3- CD8+ T cells from blood. The sample's subset: CD45RO-CCR7+CD27+CD95- naive CD8+ T cells lacking CXCR3 (TNR3-). The receptor's source is a human donor in good health. Some clones in this sample may be carry-over from other donors' samples. The CDR3 region is CATPGLDYGYTF.